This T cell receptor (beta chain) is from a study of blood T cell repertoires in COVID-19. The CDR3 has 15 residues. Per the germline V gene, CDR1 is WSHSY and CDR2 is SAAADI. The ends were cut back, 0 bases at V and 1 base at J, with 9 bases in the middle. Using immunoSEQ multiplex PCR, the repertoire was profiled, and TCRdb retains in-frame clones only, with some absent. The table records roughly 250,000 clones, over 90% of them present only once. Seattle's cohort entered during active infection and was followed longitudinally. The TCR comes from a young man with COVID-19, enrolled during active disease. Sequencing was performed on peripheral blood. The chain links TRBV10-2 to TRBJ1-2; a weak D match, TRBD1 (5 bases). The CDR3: CASSESGQVNYGYTF. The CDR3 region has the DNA TGCGCCAGCAGTGAGTCGGGGCAAGTTAACTATGGCTACACCTTC.